This T cell receptor (beta chain) was documented in a study of blood T cell repertoires in COVID-19. Original processing notes: Counts of nucleated cells, estimated from reference gene primer amplification, were obtained. The assay was immunoSEQ multiplex PCR, and TCRdb's table has in-frame clones only and misses some. The DNA was the basis for D and trimming; V, J and clone size are from that table. The data contain roughly 34,000 clones, around 93% of them seen just once; the ten biggest clones take up 9.9%. The germline CDR1 and CDR2 sequences are LNHDA and SQIVND (reference sequence). V lost 4 bases to trimming and J lost 7 bases, with 11 bases between them. This CDR3 has 13 amino acids.

V usage is TRBV19 and J usage is TRBJ1-5, with D tentatively TRBD1 (6 bases). The receptor was isolated from a human donor with active COVID-19. The donor label of this sample is uncertain. The sample taken for sequencing was peripheral blood. The DNA of the CDR3 is TGTGCCAGTAGTACGGCAGGGGACCAGCCCCAGCATTTT. Its translation: CASSTAGDQPQHF.